Described below is a single TCR beta chain sequence and its context. What it binds is unknown. This entry comes from a study of shared clonotypes between healthy human individuals. For the study at large: Aged between 18 and 49, the donors were two women and three men. Three CD4 naive, three CD4 memory, two CD8 naive and one CD8 memory plate were used per donor. Study results and caveats: Several donors had 4% to 5% of their naive CD4 clonotypes in common. A generally larger estimated richness was seen in naive subsets than in memory subsets.

Naive CD8 populations comprised CD45RO-negative cells positively selected for CCR7, excluding terminally differentiated effector memory CD45RA+ cells. Sequencing was performed with immunoSEQ multiplex PCR; in TCRdb, only in-frame clones are kept and a portion is missing. The top ten clones hold 1% to 1.3% of a sample with roughly 2 million clones, around 96% of them seen once. Germline V gene lookup returns CDR1 MNHEY and CDR2 SVGAGI. The CDR3 sequence is 14 residues long. V lost 5 bases and J 2 bases, leaving 12 bases between the germline ends. The sequence was collected from a man between 18 and 35 years old in good health. Sequencing was done on a sample of naive CD8+ T cells sorted from blood. The V gene is TRBV6-5, the J gene TRBJ1-2; D gene unclear. The CDR3 loop is CASSSPGPNYGYTF. DNA for the CDR3: TGTGCCAGCAGTAGTCCCGGTCCGAACTATGGCTACACCTTC.